This TCR beta chain came from a study of blood T cell repertoires in COVID-19. Study at large: Researchers got acute and convalescent COVID-19 samples from the United States, Italy and Spain.

This CDR3 region has 15 residues. The germline V gene has CDR1 LNHDA and CDR2 SQIVND (reference sequence). V lost 2 bases, J lost 2 bases, and 5 bases stayed unmatched. Sequenced by immunoSEQ multiplex PCR; TCRdb stores in-frame clones only, minus some. The sample lists under 200,000 clones, around nine tenths occurring once. The chain is built from TRBV19 and TRBJ2-5, with TRBD2 identical over 7 bases. The sequence derives from a man aged 55 to 70 with COVID-19, enrolled during active disease. The sequenced material came from peripheral blood. This CDR3 is CASSIWGGRQETQYF. The CDR3 DNA sequence: TGTGCCAGTAGTATATGGGGGGGAAGACAAGAGACCCAGTACTTC.